The 15 T cell receptor beta chains presented below share a single source sample, sequenced in a study of blood T cell repertoires in COVID-19. Method: immunoSEQ multiplex PCR; TCRdb's copy keeps in-frame clones and lacks some. The sample gives roughly 160,000 clones, 84% of which show up once; roughly 12% is in the top ten. The specimen was PBMCs or T cells enriched from blood (not recorded which). The receptors come from a man over 45 who had recovered from COVID-19.

The chain joins TRBV7-9 to TRBJ1-2; no reliable D call. V lost 5 bases to trimming and J lost 8 bases, with 6 bases between them. Germline V gives CDR1 SEHNR, CDR2 FQNEAQ (reference sequence). This CDR3 is built from 10 residues. The CDR3 here is CASSPQGYTF. CDR3 nucleotide sequence: TGTGCCAGCAGCCCGCAGGGCTACACCTTC.

The chain has TRBV7-9 and TRBJ2-1; 7 nucleotides align to TRBD2. The CDR3 has 13 residues. CDR1 SEHNR and CDR2 FQNEAQ come from the germline V gene (reference sequence). Germline trimming cut 0 bases from V and 14 bases from J; bases unmatched to any gene: 7. CDR3 protein: CASSLASTSEEFF. DNA for the CDR3: TGTGCCAGCAGCTTAGCTTCAACTAGCGAGGAGTTCTTC.

V is TRBV6-5 and J is TRBJ2-3; 12 nucleotides agree with TRBD1. The V and J ends lost 9 bases and 4 bases, in that order; junction bases with no gene match: 5. Germline-derived CDR1 and CDR2 are MNHEY and SVGAGI. The CDR3 loop spans 14 amino acids. This CDR3 reads CASQGTGGADTQYF. CDR3 bases: TGTGCCAGTCAAGGGACAGGGGGCGCAGATACGCAGTATTTT.

This clone was found a few times. The chain uses TRBV7-2 and TRBJ2-1; a weak D match, TRBD2 (7 bases). The germline V gene encodes CDR1 SGHTA and CDR2 FQGNSA. The V gene lost 5 bases and the J gene lost 6 bases, with 11 bases spanning the gap. The CDR3 is 13 residues long. The CDR3 protein is CASSGGAVNEQFF. Written as DNA, the CDR3 is TGTGCCAGCAGCGGGGGGGCGGTCAATGAGCAGTTCTTC.

This clone was counted between two and nine times. CDR3 coding DNA: TGCGCCAGCAGGGAGGACAGGGATCTAGCTTTCTTT. Its translation is CASREDRDLAFF. The chain employs TRBV5-1 and TRBJ1-1; 8 bases are a match to TRBD1. After removal of 5 bases from V and 10 bases from J, the junction contained 7 bases not matched to a gene. This CDR3 comprises 12 residues. In germline, CDR1 is SGHRS, CDR2 YFSETQ.

The chain combines TRBV28 with TRBJ1-6; D perhaps matches TRBD1 (5 bases). The germline CDR1 and CDR2 sequences are MDHEN and SYDVKM. V lost 3 bases and J 10 bases, leaving 13 bases between the germline ends. The CDR3 runs 14 residues. The CDR3, as DNA: TGTGCCAGCAGTTTGAGACAGTACGGATCACCCCTCCACTTT. This codes for CASSLRQYGSPLHF.

V is TRBV7-2 and J is TRBJ1-2; D is ambiguous. The CDR3 is made up of 15 amino acids. V gave up 4 bases and J gave up 0 bases, with 12 bases separating them. Germline CDR1 and CDR2: SGHTA and FQGNSA. CDR3 nucleotide sequence: TGTGCCAGCAGCTCGGGTCCGCTGCCTAACTATGGCTACACCTTC. Protein: CASSSGPLPNYGYTF.

The V and J genes are TRBV15 and TRBJ1-6; D gene uncertain. V lost 6 bases to trimming and J lost 15 bases, with 12 bases between them. Germline V gene lookup returns CDR1 LNHNV and CDR2 YYDKDF (reference sequence). CDR3 length: 11 amino acids. The chain's CDR3 is CATRGPTSLHF. DNA for the CDR3: TGTGCCACCAGGGGCCCGACTAGCCTCCACTTT.

The rearrangement links TRBV9 to TRBJ1-2; no reliable D call. From germline, CDR1 is SGDLS and CDR2 YYNGEE. V lost 2 bases and J 2 bases, leaving 10 bases between the germline ends. The CDR3 consists of 14 residues. The CDR3 protein is CASSVGSGNYGYTF. CDR3 sequence (DNA): TGTGCCAGCAGCGTCGGGAGCGGGAACTATGGCTACACCTTC.

This chain joins TRBV4-1 and TRBJ2-7, with a weak D call TRBD2 (6 bases). Per germline, CDR1 MGHRA and CDR2 YSYEKL. V dropped 3 bases and J dropped 3 bases, with 21 bases sitting between them. The length of the CDR3 is 17 residues. The CDR3 region has the DNA TGCGCCAGCAGCCAGCGCCCGGGGGTCAGGGAACACTACGAGCAGTACTTC. Its protein is CASSQRPGVREHYEQYF.

The CDR3 DNA sequence: TGTGCCAGCAGCCCGGAACAGGGTCTCGGCTACACCTTC. Amino acids: CASSPEQGLGYTF. The V and J genes are TRBV6-5 and TRBJ1-2, with D perhaps TRBD1 (6 bases). V gave up 6 bases and J gave up 8 bases, with 16 bases separating them. The CDR3 is 13 residues long. The germline CDR1 and CDR2 sequences are MNHEY and SVGAGI.

This clone was seen just once. The V call is TRBV28, the J call TRBJ1-5, with TRBD1 identical over 8 bases. V shed 2 bases and J 9 bases; nucleotides not matched to a gene: 6. The CDR3 spans 14 residues. Germline assignment: CDR1 MDHEN and CDR2 SYDVKM. CDR3 coding DNA: TGTGCCAGCAGTTTAGGGACAGGACCTCGGCCCCAGCATTTT. Protein sequence: CASSLGTGPRPQHF.

V is TRBV9 and J is TRBJ2-1; maybe TRBD2 (5 bases). CDR3 size: 15 residues. With 3 bases removed from V and 2 bases from J, the gap between germline ends came to 12 bases. Germline lookup yields CDR1 SGDLS and CDR2 YYNGEE. The CDR3 region is CASSEWAEAYNEQFF. Here the CDR3 DNA reads TGTGCCAGCAGCGAGTGGGCGGAGGCCTACAATGAGCAGTTCTTC.

This clone was detected a few times. The V call is TRBV3-1 (or the pseudogene TRBV3-2), the J call TRBJ2-1; the match to TRBD1 covers 8 bases. Trimming removed 0 bases from V and 0 bases from J; junction bases left unmatched: 7. The CDR3 totals 18 residues. CDR1 is LGHDT, CDR2 YNNKEL, per germline (reference sequence). The CDR3 bases are TGTGCCAGCAGCCAAGAGGACAGGGTACCTCTCTCCTACAATGAGCAGTTCTTC. Encoded protein: CASSQEDRVPLSYNEQFF.

This clone is a singleton in its sample. CDR3 in DNA: TGTGCCAGCAGCTTATTAGCCCCAACGGTGGAGACCCAGTACTTC. Translated, it gives CASSLLAPTVETQYF. This chain uses TRBV7-9 with TRBJ2-5; D is unresolved. This CDR3 spans 15 amino acids. Germline values: CDR1 SEHNR, CDR2 FQNEAQ (reference sequence). V lost 2 bases, J lost 5 bases, and 15 bases lay in between.